Listed below are T cell receptor beta chains from one sample, sequenced in a study of CXCR3-negative and CXCR3-positive naive CD8 T cells. With the 5' RACE reads reprocessed, TCRdb shows one record per CDR3 protein and no DNA. The sample table sets out tens of thousands of distinct CDR3 sequences. Sequencing input: naive CXCR3- CD8+ T cells from blood. All receptors come from a human donor in good health. Some clones in this sample may be carry-over from other donors' samples. CDR3s include the opening cysteine and the closing phenylalanine or tryptophan. The order of the fields is clone size, J gene, V gene, CDR3 length, CDR3 protein. Size tells how often a clone was seen (once, few, many) or the class of an expanded clone, and some rows leave it out.

clone size: -
J gene: TRBJ2-7
V gene: TRBV4-2
CDR3 length: 16
CDR3 protein: CASSPEGRYNTYEQYF

clone size: -
J gene: TRBJ2-1
V gene: TRBV7-8
CDR3 length: 14
CDR3 protein: CASSISGGAHEQFF

clone size: -
J gene: TRBJ2-3
V gene: TRBV29-1
CDR3 length: 16
CDR3 protein: CSVAPVGTGSVDTQYF

clone size: -
J gene: TRBJ2-7
V gene: TRBV7-2
CDR3 length: 13
CDR3 protein: CASSLGRAHEQYF

clone size: -
J gene: TRBJ2-5
V gene: TRBV7-2
CDR3 length: 15
CDR3 protein: CASRYTSELQETQYF

clone size: -
J gene: TRBJ1-2
V gene: TRBV20-1
CDR3 length: 13
CDR3 protein: CSAPPRGTYGYTF

clone size: -
J gene: TRBJ1-1
V gene: TRBV4-1
CDR3 length: 15
CDR3 protein: CASSQIGYKNTEAFF

clone size: -
J gene: TRBJ2-5
V gene: TRBV2
CDR3 length: 11
CDR3 protein: CAAVPQETQYF

clone size: -
J gene: TRBJ1-6
V gene: TRBV12-3/TRBV12-4
CDR3 length: 17
CDR3 protein: CASSLAPGQGGTSPLHF

clone size: -
J gene: TRBJ1-1
V gene: TRBV7-3
CDR3 length: 14
CDR3 protein: CASSPGGGYTEAFF

clone size: -
J gene: TRBJ2-2
V gene: TRBV28
CDR3 length: 14
CDR3 protein: CASTRQGSAGELFF

clone size: -
J gene: TRBJ2-7
V gene: TRBV5-1
CDR3 length: 13
CDR3 protein: CASSLADDYEQYF

clone size: -
J gene: TRBJ2-3
V gene: TRBV6-5
CDR3 length: 17
CDR3 protein: CASSYGEGQGDPDTQYF

clone size: -
J gene: TRBJ2-2
V gene: TRBV29-1
CDR3 length: 15
CDR3 protein: CSVETWRTNTGELFF

clone size: -
J gene: TRBJ2-1
V gene: TRBV28
CDR3 length: 16
CDR3 protein: CASSTSGVPTYNEQFF

clone size: -
J gene: TRBJ2-3
V gene: TRBV4-1
CDR3 length: 16
CDR3 protein: CASSQEAFLSTDTQYF

clone size: -
J gene: TRBJ2-4
V gene: TRBV11-2
CDR3 length: 15
CDR3 protein: CASSSTTGGGNIQYF

clone size: -
J gene: TRBJ2-7
V gene: TRBV7-9
CDR3 length: 15
CDR3 protein: CASSISGTGAYEQYF

clone size: -
J gene: TRBJ2-3
V gene: TRBV12-3/TRBV12-4
CDR3 length: 12
CDR3 protein: CASSFFEDTQYF

clone size: -
J gene: TRBJ2-7
V gene: TRBV5-1
CDR3 length: 15
CDR3 protein: CASSSEPTGAYEQYF

clone size: -
J gene: TRBJ1-1
V gene: TRBV4-1
CDR3 length: 17
CDR3 protein: CASSSHLSAGDDTEAFF

clone size: -
J gene: TRBJ2-1
V gene: TRBV7-9
CDR3 length: 14
CDR3 protein: CASSMQGLNNEQFF

clone size: -
J gene: TRBJ2-7
V gene: TRBV5-5
CDR3 length: 14
CDR3 protein: CASSFGTGDYEQYF

clone size: -
J gene: TRBJ1-2
V gene: TRBV6-2/TRBV6-3
CDR3 length: 16
CDR3 protein: CASSQRQTSYEYGYTF

clone size: -
J gene: TRBJ2-1
V gene: TRBV19
CDR3 length: 13
CDR3 protein: CASSTYSYREQFF

clone size: -
J gene: TRBJ2-3
V gene: TRBV12-3/TRBV12-4
CDR3 length: 15
CDR3 protein: CASSLGGGLTDTQYF

clone size: -
J gene: TRBJ1-2
V gene: TRBV4-1
CDR3 length: 15
CDR3 protein: CASSQDRTGSYGYTF

clone size: -
J gene: TRBJ2-1
V gene: TRBV29-1
CDR3 length: 12
CDR3 protein: CSVVGWGTEQFF

clone size: -
J gene: TRBJ2-7
V gene: TRBV11-3
CDR3 length: 20
CDR3 protein: CASSTGTGTGDWIGSYEQYF

clone size: -
J gene: TRBJ2-1
V gene: TRBV14
CDR3 length: 14
CDR3 protein: CASRRISGGLEQFF

clone size: -
J gene: TRBJ1-2
V gene: TRBV9
CDR3 length: 17
CDR3 protein: CASSEALPRTGDDGYTF

clone size: -
J gene: TRBJ2-7
V gene: TRBV29-1
CDR3 length: 12
CDR3 protein: CSVEGRYYEQYF

clone size: -
J gene: TRBJ2-1
V gene: TRBV2
CDR3 length: 11
CDR3 protein: CASTGGNEQFF

clone size: -
J gene: TRBJ2-7
V gene: TRBV4-3
CDR3 length: 19
CDR3 protein: CASSQESLQLLGGSYEQYF

clone size: -
J gene: TRBJ1-6
V gene: TRBV12-3/TRBV12-4
CDR3 length: 17
CDR3 protein: CASGPAYRDRGYSPLHF

clone size: -
J gene: TRBJ2-3
V gene: TRBV29-1
CDR3 length: 17
CDR3 protein: CSVEFASGAYSTDTQYF

clone size: -
J gene: TRBJ2-3
V gene: TRBV11-3
CDR3 length: 17
CDR3 protein: CASSPSSGGAIVDTQYF

clone size: -
J gene: TRBJ1-4
V gene: TRBV25-1
CDR3 length: 15
CDR3 protein: CASSESARTSEKLFF

clone size: -
J gene: TRBJ1-2
V gene: TRBV28
CDR3 length: 13
CDR3 protein: CASSLTGNYGYTF

clone size: medium-sized
J gene: TRBJ2-3
V gene: TRBV30
CDR3 length: 14
CDR3 protein: CAWSVLPRTDTQYF

clone size: -
J gene: TRBJ2-1
V gene: TRBV29-1
CDR3 length: 14
CDR3 protein: CSGGGGADYNEQFF

clone size: -
J gene: TRBJ2-1
V gene: TRBV6-1
CDR3 length: 19
CDR3 protein: CASSEGRGGRPSPPGERFF

clone size: -
J gene: TRBJ2-6
V gene: TRBV29-1
CDR3 length: 20
CDR3 protein: CSVEDLISGQPSSGANVLTF

clone size: -
J gene: TRBJ1-6
V gene: TRBV6-5
CDR3 length: 15
CDR3 protein: CASSYSAGQGSPLHF

clone size: -
J gene: TRBJ2-6
V gene: TRBV7-8
CDR3 length: 19
CDR3 protein: CASSLDETGGVIGANVLTF

clone size: -
J gene: TRBJ2-7
V gene: TRBV7-2
CDR3 length: 16
CDR3 protein: CASSPRGDDSSYEQYF

clone size: -
J gene: TRBJ2-5
V gene: TRBV3-1
CDR3 length: 12
CDR3 protein: CASSQDAETQYF

clone size: -
J gene: TRBJ1-3
V gene: TRBV29-1
CDR3 length: 14
CDR3 protein: CSAMDGYSGNTIYF

clone size: -
J gene: TRBJ2-1
V gene: TRBV4-3
CDR3 length: 16
CDR3 protein: CASSQDPGNGGNEQFF

clone size: -
J gene: TRBJ1-1
V gene: TRBV20-1
CDR3 length: 14
CDR3 protein: CSARGTGANTEAFF

clone size: -
J gene: TRBJ2-1
V gene: TRBV21-1
CDR3 length: 13
CDR3 protein: CASSPKQYNEQFF

clone size: -
J gene: TRBJ2-5
V gene: TRBV29-1
CDR3 length: 12
CDR3 protein: CSAQAWDMGQYF